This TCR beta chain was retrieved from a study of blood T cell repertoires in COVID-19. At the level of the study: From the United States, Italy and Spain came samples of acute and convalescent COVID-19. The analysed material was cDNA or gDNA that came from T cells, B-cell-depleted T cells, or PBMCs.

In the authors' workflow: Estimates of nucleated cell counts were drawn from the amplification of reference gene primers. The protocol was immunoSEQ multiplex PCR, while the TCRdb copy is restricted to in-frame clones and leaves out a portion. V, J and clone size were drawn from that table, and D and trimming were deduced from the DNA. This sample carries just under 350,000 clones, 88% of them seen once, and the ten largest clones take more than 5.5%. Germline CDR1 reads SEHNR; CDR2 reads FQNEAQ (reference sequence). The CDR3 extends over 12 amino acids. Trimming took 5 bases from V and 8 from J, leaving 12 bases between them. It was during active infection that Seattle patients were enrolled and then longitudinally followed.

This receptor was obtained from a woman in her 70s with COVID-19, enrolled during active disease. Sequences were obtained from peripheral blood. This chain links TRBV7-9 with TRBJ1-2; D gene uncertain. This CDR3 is CASSHVHEGYTF. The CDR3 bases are TGTGCCAGCAGCCACGTACATGAAGGCTACACCTTC.